This entry lists 22 T cell receptor beta chains sequenced from one sample in a study of T cells in localized non-small cell lung cancer. Some clones are missing from TCRdb's copy, which holds only in-frame ones; the method was immunoSEQ multiplex PCR. This sample yields about 36,000 clones, of which around nine tenths are seen a single time; about 7.7% belongs to the top ten. Sequencing used peripheral blood, obtained before any cancer treatment. These TCRs come from a woman aged 40 to 75 with stage I lung adenocarcinoma.

The rearrangement links TRBV7-6 to TRBJ1-1; a weak D match, TRBD1 (6 bases). The CDR3 length is 14 residues. Germline V gene sequence: CDR1 SGHVS, CDR2 FNYEAQ. Trimming removed 5 bases at V and 3 bases at J, with 13 bases between. CDR3 protein: CASSLTGGDTEAFF. In DNA, the CDR3 is TGTGCCAGCAGCCTGACAGGTGGGGACACTGAAGCTTTCTTT.

The chain couples TRBV11-3 to TRBJ2-3, with 13 bases matching TRBD2. J gave up 4 bases and V 4 bases, and 11 bases lay outside the gene matches. CDR1 is SGHNT and CDR2 is YENEEA in the germline V gene. The CDR3 has 18 amino acids. The CDR3 region has the DNA TGTGCCAGCAGCTCTCCGGGACTAGCGGGGAGCCCCCCAGATACGCAGTATTTT. Translating it yields CASSSPGLAGSPPDTQYF. The full variable domain, in which reference TRBV11-3 and TRBJ2-3 provide the parts outside the CDR3, is EAGVVQSPRYKIIEKKQPVAFWCNPISGHNTLYWYLQNLGQGPELLIRYENEEAVDDSQLPKDRFSAERLKGVDSTLKIQPAELGDSAVYLCASSSPGLAGSPPDTQYFGPGTRLTVL.

The chain employs TRBV28 and TRBJ2-7, with a possible D match to TRBD1 (5 bases). Trimming stripped 5 bases from V and 0 bases from J, with 14 bases between. CDR1 and CDR2 from the germline V gene are MDHEN and SYDVKM. The CDR3 spans 15 residues. CDR3 coding DNA: TGTGCCAGCAGTGGTGACAGCTCTTACTCCTACGAGCAGTACTTC. It codes for CASSGDSSYSYEQYF.

The V call is TRBV5-1, the J call TRBJ1-4; no definite D call. CDR1 and CDR2 (germline): SGHRS, YFSETQ. V lost 0 bases, J lost 4 bases, and 10 bases lay in between. The CDR3 is 15 residues long. The CDR3 nucleotides are TGCGCCAGCAGCTTGGATCGACGGCTTAATGAAAAACTGTTTTTT. As protein: CASSLDRRLNEKLFF.

The rearrangement joins TRBV6-6 to TRBJ1-6, with D possibly matching TRBD1 (5 bases). This CDR3 has 13 residues. Germline V gene sequence: CDR1 MNHNY, CDR2 SVGAGI (reference sequence). V lost 6 bases and J 7 bases, leaving 10 bases between the germline ends. CDR3 residues: CASRTTGNSPLHF. The CDR3 nucleotides are TGTGCCAGCAGGACAACAGGAAATTCACCCCTCCACTTT.

The genes are TRBV2 and TRBJ1-2; no firm D call. Germline lookup yields CDR1 SNHLY and CDR2 FYNNEI. The CDR3 totals 17 residues. V lost 0 bases to trimming and J lost 4 bases, with 18 bases between them. CDR3 loop: CASSEAARFLLPYGYTF. The DNA for the CDR3 is TGTGCCAGCAGTGAAGCAGCCCGTTTCTTGCTCCCCTATGGCTACACCTTC.

CDR3 sequence (DNA): TGTGCCAGCAGCTTCGGTACGATTCTTGATAATTCACCCCTCCACTTT. Translating it yields CASSFGTILDNSPLHF. This chain joins TRBV13 and TRBJ1-6; D is unresolved. Germline V gene data show CDR1 as PRHDT and CDR2 as FYEKMQ (reference sequence). There are 16 residues in the CDR3. Trimming left V 3 bases short and J 5 bases short, with 14 bases between.

This chain joins TRBV5-1 and TRBJ2-7, with D maybe TRBD1 (5 bases). The germline CDR1 and CDR2 sequences are SGHRS and YFSETQ. The germline V and J ends were trimmed by 4 bases and 7 bases, with 18 bases remaining between them. This CDR3 is 14 amino acids long. This chain's CDR3 is CASSPQGAELEQYF. In DNA, the CDR3 is TGCGCCAGCAGCCCCCAGGGTGCGGAATTAGAGCAGTACTTC.

The chain has TRBV2 and TRBJ2-1; TRBD2 agrees at 7 bases. Germline trimming cut 2 bases from V and 0 bases from J; bases unmatched to any gene: 4. Germline V CDR1 and CDR2: SNHLY, FYNNEI. The length of the CDR3 is 16 residues. The DNA of the CDR3 is TGTGCCAGCAGTGAACAGGGCGGGGGCTCCTACAATGAGCAGTTCTTC. Translated, it gives CASSEQGGGSYNEQFF.

The chain carries TRBV7-3 and TRBJ1-1, with 9 positions matching TRBD1. The CDR3 totals 13 residues. Germline V CDR1 and CDR2: SGHTA, FQGTGA. V trimming: 5 bases; J trimming: 5 bases; junction bases outside the gene matches: 3. The CDR3 DNA reads as TGTGCCAGCAGCCCGACAGGGGGGACTGAAGCTTTCTTT. Its protein product is CASSPTGGTEAFF. The full variable domain, with the rest looked up from reference TRBV7-3 and TRBJ1-1, is GAGVSQTPSNKVTEKGKYVELRCDPISGHTALYWYRQSLGQGPEFLIYFQGTGAADDSGLPNDRFFAVRPEGSVSTLKIQRTERGDSAVYLCASSPTGGTEAFFGQGTRLTVV.

The J gene is TRBJ1-5, the V gene TRBV6-4, with 7 bases fitting TRBD1. The CDR3 extends over 13 amino acids. The junction had 10 bases not matched to a gene; V was cut back by 9 bases and J by 8 bases. Germline assignment: CDR1 MRHNA and CDR2 SNTAGT. CDR3 residues: CASARDSSKPQHF. CDR3 DNA: TGTGCCAGTGCCCGGGACAGCTCTAAGCCCCAGCATTTT.

The V and J genes are TRBV28 and TRBJ2-3; unclear D gene. From germline, CDR1 is MDHEN and CDR2 SYDVKM. Trimming pared 6 bases from V and 0 bases from J, leaving 13 bases between. The CDR3 is 15 amino acids. The DNA for the CDR3 is TGTGCCAGCAGCCTACACTCTCCTAGCACAGATACGCAGTATTTT. Its translation is CASSLHSPSTDTQYF.

This chain joins TRBV5-4 and TRBJ1-4; D possibly corresponds to TRBD1 (6 bases). This CDR3 is built from 15 residues. Germline CDR1 and CDR2: SGHNT and YYREEE (reference sequence). V lost 4 bases and J lost 7, with 17 bases in between. CDR3 in amino acids: CASSRGGGLAEKLFF. The CDR3 region has the DNA TGTGCCAGCAGCCGGGGCGGGGGGCTGGCTGAAAAACTGTTTTTT.

CDR3 nucleotides: TGTGCCAGCACCCCTGAGACTAGCGGGGGTGATACCGGGGAGCTGTTTTTT. Protein: CASTPETSGGDTGELFF. The chain uses TRBV2 and TRBJ2-2; 12 bases agree with TRBD2. The J segment lost 5 bases and the V segment lost 7 bases, leaving 11 bases of the junction unmatched. The CDR3 totals 17 residues. Per the germline V gene, CDR1 is SNHLY and CDR2 is FYNNEI.

The rearrangement joins TRBV4-1 to TRBJ1-2; weak D call: TRBD1 (6 bases). This CDR3 has 14 amino acids. The V gene's germline CDR1 is MGHRA and CDR2 YSYEKL. Between the trimmed V and J ends, which lost 1 base and 8 bases, there was a span of 14 bases. The CDR3 bases are TGCGCCAGCAGCCAAGCGAAGGGGGGTGGAGGCTACACCTTC. Translated: CASSQAKGGGGYTF.

The rearrangement joins TRBV28 to TRBJ2-3, with a tentative D call TRBD1 (5 bases). V lost 4 bases and J lost 6, with 11 bases in between. This CDR3 spans 13 amino acids. Germline CDR1 reads MDHEN; CDR2 reads SYDVKM. CDR3 region: CASSWAGRDTQYF. CDR3 DNA sequence: TGTGCCAGCAGTTGGGCAGGGCGCGATACGCAGTATTTT. Together with reference TRBV28 and TRBJ2-3, the CDR3 gives the full variable domain: DVKVTQSSRYLVKRTGEKVFLECVQDMDHENMFWYRQDPGLGLRLIYFSYDVKMKEKGDIPEGYSVSREKKERFSLILESASTNQTSMYLCASSWAGRDTQYFGPGTRLTVL.

The chain employs TRBV11-2 and TRBJ2-1; 7 bases align to TRBD1. The CDR3 runs 14 residues. With V trimmed by 2 bases and J by 11 bases, 9 bases remained unmatched. Per the germline V gene, CDR1 is SGHAT and CDR2 is FQNNGV. CDR3: CASSLITGQLKQFF. In DNA form, the CDR3 reads TGTGCCAGCAGCTTAATAACGGGACAGTTAAAGCAGTTCTTC.

The V gene is TRBV30, the J gene TRBJ2-7, with 8 bases aligning to TRBD1. Germline values: CDR1 GTSNPN, CDR2 SVGIG (reference sequence). This CDR3 has 13 amino acids. V was clipped by 4 bases and J by 0 bases; unmatched bases: 2. The CDR3 is CAWNTGGSYEQYF. As DNA, the CDR3 is TGTGCCTGGAATACAGGGGGCTCCTACGAGCAGTACTTC.

The gene calls are TRBV4-3 and TRBJ2-7, with D possibly being TRBD2 (6 bases). The germline V and J ends were trimmed by 0 bases and 1 base, with 13 bases remaining between them. CDR1 and CDR2 from the germline V gene are LGHNA and YSLEER. CDR3 length equals 16 residues. CDR3 DNA: TGCGCCAGCAGCCAAGATCGGGGGACGGGTTCCTACGAGCAGTACTTC. This encodes CASSQDRGTGSYEQYF.

The V and J genes are TRBV19 and TRBJ1-1; 7 bases are shared with TRBD1. Germline V gives CDR1 LNHDA, CDR2 SQIVND (reference sequence). Trimming took 0 bases from V and 9 from J; bases not matched to a gene: 4. The CDR3 covers 13 residues. This CDR3 reads CASSIDRQGKAFF. CDR3 DNA sequence: TGTGCCAGTAGTATAGATAGACAGGGTAAAGCTTTCTTT.

V is TRBV2 and J is TRBJ2-7; D is unclear. V lost 3 bases and J lost 2, with 11 bases in between. In germline, CDR1 is SNHLY, CDR2 FYNNEI. The CDR3 is 14 amino acids. The CDR3 DNA follows: TGTGCCAGCAGTGACGAGGACGGTACCTACGAGCAGTACTTC. Amino acid sequence: CASSDEDGTYEQYF.

The chain carries TRBV4-3 and TRBJ1-3; TRBD1 might be the D (5 bases). Trimming removed 0 bases at V and 1 base at J, with 22 bases between. The length of the CDR3 is 20 residues. CDR1 and CDR2 from the germline V gene are LGHNA and YSLEER. This CDR3 is CASSQDPGTANSGSGNTIYF. In DNA form, the CDR3 reads TGCGCCAGCAGCCAAGATCCCGGGACTGCTAATTCAGGATCTGGAAACACCATATATTTT.